This is a list of T cell receptor beta chains from one sample in a study of beta chain features in type 1 diabetes. The assay was immunoSEQ multiplex PCR, and TCRdb's table has in-frame clones only and misses some. Altogether under 400,000 clones are present, 13% to 15% being singletons, with the ten largest covering 6.7%. Sequencing was done on a sample of central memory CD4+ T cells from blood. These receptor sequences come from a man between 25 and 39 years old in good health. Both conserved end residues are part of each CDR3. The D gene is left open where the match is weak. For some rows the clone size is stated as once, few or many, or as a class when expanded; others skip it.

d_call | clone_size | j_call | v_call | cdr3_nt | cdr3_aa
TRBD1 | . | TRBJ2-1 | TRBV19 | TGTGCCAGTACCCCATCAACAGGGGACCGGAGGCAGTTCTTC | CASTPSTGDRRQFF
. | few | TRBJ2-1 | TRBV5-1 | TGCGCCAGCAGACCGGCCTTAACAGGCGAGCAGTTCTTC | CASRPALTGEQFF
. | few | TRBJ2-2 | TRBV7-9 | TGTGCCAGCAGCTTCATTGGCACCGGGGAGCTGTTTTTT | CASSFIGTGELFF
. | few | TRBJ2-2 | TRBV5-1 | TGCGCCAGCAGCCGGCAGGGGAACAGGGCCGGGGAGCTGTTTTTT | CASSRQGNRAGELFF
. | few | TRBJ2-7 | TRBV6-6 | TGTGCCAGCAGCCCGACTAGTAACGAGCAGTACTTC | CASSPTSNEQYF
. | few | TRBJ2-3 | TRBV7-9 | TGTGCCAGCGCTTCCAACGTCCGAGATACGCAGTATTTT | CASASNVRDTQYF
. | . | TRBJ2-3 | TRBV4-1 | TGCGCCAGCAGCCAAGTCCAGGCCAGAGATACGCAGTATTTT | CASSQVQARDTQYF
TRBD1 | few | TRBJ1-1 | TRBV19 | TGTGCCAGTAGTACTAGGACAGGGGGTGGCGAAGCTTTCTTT | CASSTRTGGGEAFF
. | . | TRBJ1-5 | TRBV6-6 | TGTGCCAGCAGTCACAGGCGTCAGCCCCAGCATTTT | CASSHRRQPQHF
TRBD1 | . | TRBJ2-7 | TRBV6-1 | TGTGCCAGCACCGGGACAGGTTCGAGCTCCTACGAGCAGTACTTC | CASTGTGSSSYEQYF
TRBD1 | few | TRBJ2-5 | TRBV30 | TGTGCCTGGAGCGTTACAGGGGCAGCCCAAGAGACCCAGTACTTC | CAWSVTGAAQETQYF
TRBD2 | many | TRBJ2-3 | TRBV4-2 | TGTGCCAGCAGCCAGGCCCGGGCGGGGGGGCCAGATACGCAGTATTTT | CASSQARAGGPDTQYF
. | many | TRBJ2-1 | TRBV5-1 | TGCGCCAGCAGCGCAGGGAATTGGCTGTTCTTC | CASSAGNWLFF
. | once | TRBJ1-5 | TRBV2 | TGTGCCAGCAGTAGGACCGATAGCAATCAGCCCCAGCATTTT | CASSRTDSNQPQHF
. | few | TRBJ2-2 | TRBV2 | TGTGCCAGCAGTGAAGCTGCCAGGACCGGGGAGCTGTTTTTT | CASSEAARTGELFF
. | . | TRBJ2-1 | TRBV7-2 | TGTGCCAGCAGCCCCCCGAGGAGCCTGAGCTCCTACAATGAGCAGTTCTTC | CASSPPRSLSSYNEQFF
TRBD1 | . | TRBJ2-5 | TRBV7-9 | TGTGCTAGCGGCAGGGGGCCTCGGGAGACCCAGTACTTC | CASGRGPRETQYF
. | . | TRBJ2-4 | TRBV11-2 | TGTGCCAGCTCAACAGGGATGAGTGTCAAAAACATTCAGTACTTC | CASSTGMSVKNIQYF
TRBD1 | . | TRBJ1-1 | TRBV6-5 | TGTGCCAGCAGGAAGACAGGGGTTAACACTGAAGCTTTCTTT | CASRKTGVNTEAFF
TRBD1 | few | TRBJ1-2 | TRBV28 | TGTGCCAGCAGCGCCGGACAGGGGACCTATGGCTACACCTTC | CASSAGQGTYGYTF
TRBD1 | few | TRBJ1-4 | TRBV7-8 | TGTGCCAGCAGCTCCAAGGAGGGACAGGGTCGCGAAAAACTGTTTTTT | CASSSKEGQGREKLFF
. | many | TRBJ2-2 | TRBV7-2 | TGTGCCAGCAGCTACGAAGTTGGGGAGCTGTTTTTT | CASSYEVGELFF
TRBD2 | few | TRBJ2-1 | TRBV30 | TGTGCCAGGAGCGGGAGAGTCAATGAGCAGTTCTTC | CARSGRVNEQFF
TRBD1 | few | TRBJ1-2 | TRBV29-1 | TGCAGCGCGACAGGGGGCACAGCCCCAAATGGCTACACCTTC | CSATGGTAPNGYTF
. | few | TRBJ1-5 | TRBV18 | TGTGCCAGCTCACCACTATCCGGGGGACAGCCCCAGCATTTT | CASSPLSGGQPQHF
TRBD1 | . | TRBJ1-1 | TRBV14 | TGTGCCAGCAGCCAAGATCCGACAGGGATTACTGAAGCTTTCTTT | CASSQDPTGITEAFF
. | few | TRBJ2-3 | TRBV28 | TGTGCCAGCTCCACTGCAGATACGCAGTATTTT | CASSTADTQYF
. | few | TRBJ2-5 | TRBV13 | TGTGCCAGCAGCTTAGTGGCCAGGCCAGAGACCCAGTACTTC | CASSLVARPETQYF
. | . | TRBJ2-1 | TRBV21-1 | TGTGCCAGCAGCAAAAAGGCTAGCGGGGAAGTGGTTTACAATGAGCAGTTCTTC | CASSKKASGEVVYNEQFF
. | . | TRBJ2-7 | TRBV7-7 | TGTGCCAGCAGCCCCCCGGTCAGCATGGAGCAGTACTTC | CASSPPVSMEQYF
. | once | TRBJ1-4 | TRBV18 | TGTGCCAGCTCACGTGGGGGGTATGAAAAACTGTTTTTT | CASSRGGYEKLFF
. | few | TRBJ1-2 | TRBV6-1 | TGTGCCAGCAGTCTACCGGGGACCTCCGCGGGGGGCTACACCTTC | CASSLPGTSAGGYTF
. | . | TRBJ1-2 | TRBV7-2 | TGTGCCAGCAGCTTAGATTCAGCTAACTATGGCTACACCTTC | CASSLDSANYGYTF
. | . | TRBJ2-2 | TRBV7-6 | TGTGCCAGCACCCGGACATCGAACACCGGGGAGCTGTTTTTT | CASTRTSNTGELFF
. | few | TRBJ1-6 | TRBV4-1 | TGCGCCAGCAGCCAAGATGGAACCCCCGGGTCACCCCTCCACTTT | CASSQDGTPGSPLHF
. | . | TRBJ1-1 | TRBV11-3 | TGTGCCAGCAGCTTAGATCAACAGCGAACTGAAGCTTTCTTT | CASSLDQQRTEAFF
TRBD2 | few | TRBJ2-1 | TRBV2 | TGTGCCAGCAGTGCGGGGCTAGCGGGAGCTGGTGAGCAGTTCTTC | CASSAGLAGAGEQFF
TRBD1 | . | TRBJ2-5 | TRBV5-4 | TGTGCCAGCAGCCGTGACAGGGGGCCGCAAGAGACCCAGTACTTC | CASSRDRGPQETQYF
. | few | TRBJ2-7 | TRBV7-2 | TGTGCCAGCAGCTTACGGGGGGCCTCCTACGAGCAGTACTTC | CASSLRGASYEQYF
. | few | TRBJ2-7 | TRBV5-4 | TGTGCCAGCAGCTTACAGGGCGGAGGCTACGAGCAGTACTTC | CASSLQGGGYEQYF
TRBD1 | few | TRBJ2-1 | TRBV5-1 | TGCGCCAGCAGCTTGGGGCAGGGGGCGTACAATGAGCAGTTCTTC | CASSLGQGAYNEQFF
. | . | TRBJ2-3 | TRBV28 | TGTGCCAGCAAGCCCGACGATGCGACAGATACGCAGTATTTT | CASKPDDATDTQYF
. | few | TRBJ1-2 | TRBV5-4 | TGTGCCAGCAGCTTGCGGACGCAGGGCTACACCTTC | CASSLRTQGYTF
. | many | TRBJ2-1 | TRBV7-9 | TGTGCCAGCAGCCCCGCCCTAGGCTCCTACAATGAGCAGTTCTTC | CASSPALGSYNEQFF
. | . | TRBJ1-2 | TRBV19 | TGTGCCAGTAGTATAGATCCCTCCCAGGGGAAGAATGGCTACACCTTC | CASSIDPSQGKNGYTF